This is a list of T cell receptor beta chains from one sample in a study of cytotoxic CD8 clonotypes in ibrutinib-treated CLL. Libraries were prepared by immunoSEQ multiplex PCR; TCRdb keeps only in-frame clonotypes and omits some of them. The top ten hold about 3.3% of the sample, which has about 130,000 clones, around 84% seen once. Sample: PBMCs, taken after 24 months of ibrutinib treatment. Every receptor here comes from a human donor with chronic lymphocytic leukemia. CDR3s include the opening cysteine and the closing phenylalanine or tryptophan. Fields, in order: J gene, V gene, D gene, clone size, CDR3 protein, CDR3 DNA. A D gene is named only where the DNA matches it firmly. Size values are once, few and many counts, or a class for expanded clones, and some rows have none.

TRBJ1-5	TRBV28	-	once	CASSPTGGSVWKPQHF	TGTGCCAGCAGTCCTACTGGGGGTTCGGTCTGGAAGCCCCAGCATTTT
TRBJ2-7	TRBV7-2	-	-	CASSLERRGEQYF	TGTGCCAGCAGCTTAGAGAGGAGGGGAGAGCAGTACTTC
TRBJ2-3	TRBV27	-	-	CASSFQHAADTQYF	TGTGCCAGCAGTTTCCAACACGCGGCAGATACGCAGTATTTT
TRBJ2-7	TRBV5-1	-	-	CASSLGVSSSYEQYF	TGCGCCAGCAGCTTGGGGGTTAGCAGCTCCTACGAGCAGTACTTC
TRBJ2-7	TRBV15	-	-	CATSRDPGRYEQYF	TGTGCCACCAGCAGAGATCCCGGAAGGTACGAGCAGTACTTC
TRBJ2-2	TRBV4-2	-	-	CASSQGRRLSFTGELFF	TGTGCCAGCAGCCAAGGGAGACGGTTATCATTCACCGGGGAGCTGTTTTTT
TRBJ1-2	TRBV7-2	-	few	CASSLEAIGGYTF	TGTGCCAGCAGCTTAGAGGCCATCGGGGGCTACACCTTC
TRBJ2-5	TRBV28	TRBD2	-	CASSFGLAGTETQYF	TGTGCCAGCAGTTTCGGACTAGCCGGGACGGAGACCCAGTACTTC
TRBJ2-1	TRBV7-2	-	-	CASSRLTGPRLGEQFF	TGTGCCAGCAGCCGATTGACCGGACCGAGGTTGGGGGAGCAGTTCTTC
TRBJ2-2	TRBV9	-	-	CASSALAHTGELFF	TGTGCCAGCAGCGCCCTGGCACACACCGGGGAGCTGTTTTTT
TRBJ1-3	TRBV30	-	-	CAWSVGGGAGNTIYF	TGTGCCTGGAGTGTTGGGGGGGGCGCTGGAAACACCATATATTTT
TRBJ1-5	TRBV6-1	-	-	CASSDTYANQPQHF	TGTGCCAGTTCAGACACTTACGCCAATCAGCCCCAGCATTTT
TRBJ1-2	TRBV27	-	few	CASSQGGHYGYTF	TGTGCCAGCAGCCAGGGAGGGCACTATGGCTACACCTTC
TRBJ2-7	TRBV19	TRBD2	-	CASSPTGRTYEQYF	TGTGCCAGTAGTCCCACCGGGAGGACCTACGAGCAGTACTTC
TRBJ2-3	TRBV10-2	-	-	CASSELASTDTQYF	TGCGCCAGCAGTGAGTTGGCTAGCACAGATACGCAGTATTTT
TRBJ1-1	TRBV2	-	-	CASSVEGNTEAFF	TGTGCCAGCAGTGTTGAGGGGAACACTGAAGCTTTCTTT
TRBJ2-1	TRBV6-1	TRBD1	many	CASLTGKFGNEQFF	TGTGCCAGCCTGACAGGGAAGTTTGGGAATGAGCAGTTCTTC
TRBJ1-5	TRBV6-1	-	few	CASSGTSGRLNQPQHF	TGTGCCAGCAGTGGAACGTCGGGACGGCTCAATCAGCCCCAGCATTTT
TRBJ2-3	TRBV6-5	TRBD1	-	CASSYSNQGADTQYF	TGTGCCAGCAGTTACTCAAACCAGGGGGCAGATACGCAGTATTTT
TRBJ2-2	TRBV5-3	-	-	CARSSTYPPRKNTGELFF	TGTGCCAGAAGCTCAACCTATCCACCCCGCAAGAACACCGGGGAGCTGTTTTTT
TRBJ1-3	TRBV7-2	-	-	CASSLDRTSGNTIYF	TGTGCCAGCAGCTTAGACAGGACCTCTGGAAACACCATATATTTT
TRBJ2-5	TRBV19	-	-	CASSHKAGILETQYF	TGTGCCAGTTCCCATAAAGCAGGGATCTTAGAGACCCAGTACTTC
TRBJ2-7	TRBV28	TRBD1	-	CASSPTGTGVGEQYF	TGTGCCAGCAGTCCCACCGGGACAGGGGTAGGGGAGCAGTACTTC
TRBJ1-2	TRBV7-2	-	-	CASSLEMNYGYTF	TGTGCCAGCAGCTTAGAGATGAACTATGGCTACACCTTC
TRBJ1-5	TRBV9	-	-	CASSPRGGMSGPQHF	TGTGCCAGCAGCCCGAGGGGTGGCATGAGCGGGCCCCAGCATTTT
TRBJ1-3	TRBV9	-	-	CASSVGGGSGNTIYF	TGTGCCAGCAGCGTAGGAGGAGGCTCTGGAAACACCATATATTTT
TRBJ2-2	TRBV2	-	few	CASGASGGGTGELFF	TGTGCCAGCGGCGCGTCTGGGGGAGGCACCGGGGAGCTGTTTTTT
TRBJ1-1	TRBV9	-	-	CASSVEAGVGTEAFF	TGTGCCAGCAGCGTAGAGGCAGGGGTGGGCACTGAAGCTTTCTTT
TRBJ2-7	TRBV5-1	-	-	CASSGGVGATYEQYF	TGCGCCAGCAGCGGTGGAGTAGGGGCGACCTACGAGCAGTACTTC
TRBJ2-3	TRBV4-2	-	-	CASSQVGRGGTDTQYF	TGTGCCAGCAGCCAAGTGGGGCGGGGAGGCACAGATACGCAGTATTTT
TRBJ1-2	TRBV29-1	-	few	CSVRPGDYGYTF	TGCAGCGTTAGACCTGGAGACTATGGCTACACCTTC
TRBJ2-3	TRBV5-4	TRBD2	-	CASNSRRGARTDTQYF	TGTGCCAGCAACTCCAGGCGGGGGGCCCGCACAGATACGCAGTATTTT
TRBJ1-2	TRBV30	-	-	CAWSATGYGYTF	TGTGCCTGGAGTGCGACGGGTTATGGCTACACCTTC
TRBJ2-1	TRBV4-1	-	-	CASSQGTGQPYNEQFF	TGCGCCAGCAGCCAAGGTACGGGACAACCCTACAATGAGCAGTTCTTC
TRBJ2-5	TRBV7-7	-	-	CASSLGSTQETQYF	TGTGCCAGCAGCTTAGGGTCAACACAAGAGACCCAGTACTTC
TRBJ2-1	TRBV5-1	TRBD2	once	CASSTPSGGGYNEQFF	TGCGCCAGCAGCACGCCTAGCGGGGGAGGGTACAATGAGCAGTTCTTC
TRBJ2-1	TRBV5-1	TRBD2	-	CASSFGLAGNNEQFF	TGCGCCAGCAGTTTTGGACTAGCGGGGAACAATGAGCAGTTCTTC
TRBJ1-5	TRBV2	-	-	CASARERDQPQHF	TGTGCCAGCGCCAGGGAGAGGGATCAGCCCCAGCATTTT
TRBJ2-2	TRBV7-2	TRBD2	-	CASGLAGGPTGELFF	TGTGCCAGCGGCTTAGCGGGGGGGCCGACCGGGGAGCTGTTTTTT
TRBJ1-2	TRBV10-3	-	once	CATRQVSNYGYTF	TGTGCCACACGACAGGTTTCTAACTATGGCTACACCTTC
TRBJ2-2	TRBV30	-	-	CAWKGRARTGELFF	TGTGCCTGGAAGGGGAGAGCCCGCACCGGGGAGCTGTTTTTT
TRBJ1-5	TRBV18	-	-	CASSRGNSNQPQHF	TGTGCCAGCTCACGTGGGAATAGCAATCAGCCCCAGCATTTT
TRBJ2-3	TRBV2	-	-	CASSELADTQYF	TGTGCCAGCAGTGAACTTGCAGATACGCAGTATTTT
TRBJ1-1	TRBV5-6	-	-	CASSRDMNTEAFF	TGTGCCAGCAGCAGGGACATGAACACTGAAGCTTTCTTT
TRBJ2-7	TRBV27	-	-	CASNGAPSYEQYF	TGTGCCAGCAACGGGGCACCTTCCTACGAGCAGTACTTC
TRBJ2-2	TRBV11-2	TRBD1	few	CASSLRDRGPLGPGELFF	TGTGCCAGCAGCCTCCGGGACAGGGGCCCCCTAGGTCCCGGGGAGCTGTTTTTT
TRBJ2-2	TRBV5-1	-	-	CASSLGQGGTGELFF	TGCGCCAGCAGCTTGGGTCAGGGAGGCACCGGGGAGCTGTTTTTT